The entry that follows covers one T cell receptor beta chain sequence. This specimen comes from a study of cytomegalovirus exposure and HLA in healthy donors. The CDR3 is made up of 14 amino acids. V was pared by 5 bases and J by 3 bases, with 5 bases of the junction left unmatched. The V gene's germline CDR1 is MNHNS and CDR2 SASEGT. Assay used: immunoSEQ multiplex PCR; TCRdb lists only in-frame clones, some missing. The sample lists a few hundred thousand clones, 87% occurring once. This TCR came from a man aged 18 to 29 in good health and CMV-seropositive. Source material: PBMCs. The rearrangement uses TRBV6-1 and TRBJ1-1, with TRBD1 matching 8 bases. CDR3 residues: CASSSDRADTEAFF. DNA of the CDR3: TGTGCCAGCAGTTCGGACAGGGCGGACACTGAAGCTTTCTTT.